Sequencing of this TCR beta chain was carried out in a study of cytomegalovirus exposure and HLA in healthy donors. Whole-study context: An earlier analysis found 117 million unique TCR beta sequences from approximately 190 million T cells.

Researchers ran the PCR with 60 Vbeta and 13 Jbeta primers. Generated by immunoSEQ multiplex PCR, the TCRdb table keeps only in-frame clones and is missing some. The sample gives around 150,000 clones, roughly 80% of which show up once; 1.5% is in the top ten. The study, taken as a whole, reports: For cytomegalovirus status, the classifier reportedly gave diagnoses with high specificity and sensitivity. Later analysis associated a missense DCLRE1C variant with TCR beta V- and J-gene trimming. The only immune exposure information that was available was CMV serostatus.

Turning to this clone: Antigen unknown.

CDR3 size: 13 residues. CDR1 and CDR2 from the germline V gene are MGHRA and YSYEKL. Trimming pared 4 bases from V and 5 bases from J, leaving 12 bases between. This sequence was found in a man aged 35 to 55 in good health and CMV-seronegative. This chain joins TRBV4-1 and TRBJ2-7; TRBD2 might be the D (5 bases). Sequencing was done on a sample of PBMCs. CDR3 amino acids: CASSPVVRDEQYF. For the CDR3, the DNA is TGCGCCAGCAGCCCGGTCGTGAGGGACGAGCAGTACTTC.